The 2 T cell receptor beta chains below were found in one sample sequenced in a study of shared clonotypes between healthy human individuals. Measured with immunoSEQ multiplex PCR; TCRdb has only the in-frame clones, and not every one. This table holds around 1,900,000 clones, just under 95% found once. The naive CD8 population came from CD45RO-negative cells selected for CCR7, without terminally differentiated effector memory CD45RA+ cells. Sequenced sample: naive CD8+ T cells from PBMCs. These receptor sequences come from a man in his late teens or twenties in good health. Some clones in this sample may be carry-over from other donors' samples.

The chain couples TRBV25-1 to TRBJ2-1, with 8 bases that match TRBD2. Unmatched junction bases numbered 8, after V lost 9 bases and J lost 13 bases. This CDR3 spans 11 amino acids. Germline V CDR1 and CDR2: MGHDK, SYGVNS. CDR3 region: CASSAGEAQFF. Written as DNA, the CDR3 is TGTGCCAGTTCAGCGGGAGAGGCTCAGTTCTTC.

The V call is TRBV2, the J call TRBJ2-7, with a weak D call TRBD1 (7 bases). V lost 8 bases, J lost 2 bases, and 13 bases lay in between. CDR1 is SNHLY and CDR2 is FYNNEI in the germline V gene. The CDR3 is made up of 13 amino acids. CDR3 in DNA: TGTGCCAGCGTGGAGGGACAGCCCTACGAGCAGTACTTC. Translated: CASVEGQPYEQYF.